Reported below is one T cell receptor beta chain. Its recognized antigen is unknown. No much larger clone is present one base from it, and per-base qualities are unavailable. Library construction relied on the immunoSEQ multiplex PCR assay. The paper's processing steps were these. To diagnose cytomegalovirus status from the catalog of TCR beta chain sequences, a statistical classification framework was built. Not all clones reach the TCRdb copy of this immuneACCESS table, which keeps in-frame sequences only. Checked studies attribute under half of the gap to unresolved V genes and leave the rest unexplained. The V and J calls and the clone size are those of that table, but D and trimming were determined from the DNA. Here the sample has some 71,000 clones; roughly 93% occur a single time. The ten largest clones represent more than 0.9% of the sample. This record belongs to a study of cytomegalovirus exposure and HLA in healthy donors (dated by TCRdb to 2016 to 2017). Describing the broader study: According to a later analysis, one platform produced both the 120 validation repertoires and the 730 or so repertoires of the first cohort. In addition to the first cohort of 500 to 850 subjects, a separate validation cohort of 130 or so different subjects was used. The study combined high-throughput TCR immunosequencing, statistical association of individual TCRs with disease status, and machine learning to predict cytomegalovirus infection status. The study aimed to test whether signatures of past pathogen exposure could be identified by cataloging public T cell receptors.

Separate from the approximately 700-subject first cohort, the validation cohort of more than 90 subjects was the group to which the donors belonged. What the study reported, not specific to this receptor: In vitro tests confirmed that a few of the cytomegalovirus-associated TCR beta chains recognize cytomegalovirus antigens. Most TCR sequences were observed very rarely across donors, whereas some public TCRs were present in many individuals. According to the authors, the approach could potentially be generalized to other disease states and immunological phenotypes. A total of roughly 160 TCR beta chains were listed by the study as associated with cytomegalovirus. Subsequent analysis determined that TCRs grouped into clusters in the first cohort also showed a tendency toward co-occurrence across the 120 validation repertoires, and approximately 93% of cluster scores exceeded 0. A later analysis had no HLA typing for the validation cohort, so co-occurrence there was scored across all 110 or so repertoires. The classifier was reported to diagnose cytomegalovirus status with high specificity and sensitivity in both the original and validation cohorts.

Clipping removes 6 bases from V and 0 bases from J, with 8 as the unmatched junction base count. CDR1 and CDR2 were assigned from the germline V gene (reference sequence) as MNHEY and SMNVEV. The CDR3 goes from the cysteine to the phenylalanine over 17 residues. The DNA shown is the 51-base CDR3, in frame from base 1. Recombination connected TRBV27 to TRBJ1-4, with 9 bases matching TRBD1. The clonotype was recovered from a woman younger than 35 in good health and CMV-seronegative. The source material was PBMCs. The DNA sequence is as follows: TGTGCCAGCAGGCCTCCGGGACAGGGCACAACTAATGAAAAACTGTTTTTT. Its amino acids are CASRPPGQGTTNEKLFF.